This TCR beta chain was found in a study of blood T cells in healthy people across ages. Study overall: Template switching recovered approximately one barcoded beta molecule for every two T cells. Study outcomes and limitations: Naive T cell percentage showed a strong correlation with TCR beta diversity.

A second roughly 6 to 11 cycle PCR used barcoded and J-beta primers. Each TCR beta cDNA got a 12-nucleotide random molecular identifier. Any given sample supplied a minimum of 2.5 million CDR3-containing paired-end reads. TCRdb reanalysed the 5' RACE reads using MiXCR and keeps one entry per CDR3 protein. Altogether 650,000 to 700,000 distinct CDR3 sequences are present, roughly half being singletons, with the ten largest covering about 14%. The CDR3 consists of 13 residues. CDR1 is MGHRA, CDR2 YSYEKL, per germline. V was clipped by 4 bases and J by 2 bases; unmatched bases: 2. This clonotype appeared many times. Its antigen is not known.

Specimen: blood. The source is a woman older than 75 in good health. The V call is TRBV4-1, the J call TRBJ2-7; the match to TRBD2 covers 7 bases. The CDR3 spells CASSRGTTYEQYF. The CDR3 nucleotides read TGCGCCAGCAGCCGCGGGACTACCTACGAGCAGTACTTC.